These T cell receptor beta chains were read from a single sample in a study of shared clonotypes between healthy human individuals. The protocol was immunoSEQ multiplex PCR, while the TCRdb copy is restricted to in-frame clones and leaves out a portion. This table holds about 1.1 million clones, 78% found once. Sequences were obtained from memory CD4+ T cells from PBMCs. All receptors come from a man younger than 30 in good health. Some clones in this sample may be carry-over from other donors' samples. The CDR3 runs from the conserved cysteine through the conserved F or W. A D gene is named only where the DNA matches it firmly. Only some rows state a clone size, as once, few, many or a class for expanded clones.

d_call | j_call | clone_size | v_call | cdr3_nt | cdr3_aa
. | TRBJ1-3 | . | TRBV9 | TGTGCCAGCAGCGTAAGCGGACAGCTAGAAAACACCATATATTTT | CASSVSGQLENTIYF
. | TRBJ1-4 | . | TRBV28 | TGTGCCAGCAGTTCACAGGCTCTCAATGACCTTGTTGAAAAACTGTTTTTT | CASSSQALNDLVEKLFF
. | TRBJ1-2 | . | TRBV10-3 | TGTGCCATCACCGAGGTGGGCTATGGCTACACCTTC | CAITEVGYGYTF
. | TRBJ2-1 | . | TRBV29-1 | TGCAGCGTTGTGAGGCACAATGAGCAGTTCTTC | CSVVRHNEQFF
TRBD1 | TRBJ1-3 | . | TRBV7-3 | TGTGCCAGCAGCTTACAGGGGGGACCTGGAAACACCATATATTTT | CASSLQGGPGNTIYF
TRBD1 | TRBJ2-3 | . | TRBV7-9 | TGTGCCAGCAGCGAGCCCAGGGGGTGGGCAGATACGCAGTATTTT | CASSEPRGWADTQYF
TRBD1 | TRBJ1-1 | . | TRBV5-1 | TGCGCCAGCAGCGCACAGGGGAATACTGAAGCTTTCTTT | CASSAQGNTEAFF
. | TRBJ2-3 | . | TRBV5-1 | TGCGCCAGCAGCTTCGGATGGAGAGGGAAGACAGATACGCAGTATTTT | CASSFGWRGKTDTQYF
. | TRBJ2-7 | . | TRBV5-4 | TGTGCCAGCAGCTCACCCGGGACTGCCTACGAGCAGTACTTC | CASSSPGTAYEQYF
TRBD1 | TRBJ2-1 | . | TRBV11-1 | TGTGCCAGCAGCCGGACAGGGGATAACAATGAGCAGTTCTTC | CASSRTGDNNEQFF
. | TRBJ2-1 | . | TRBV30 | TGTGCCTGGAGCCCTCCCGGGAAAAGCTCCTACAATGAGCAGTTCTTC | CAWSPPGKSSYNEQFF
. | TRBJ1-6 | . | TRBV28 | TGTGCCAGCAGTTTTCCGGCCGCTTTGTTGCACTTT | CASSFPAALLHF
TRBD2 | TRBJ2-5 | . | TRBV7-7 | TGTGCCAGCAGCTTAGCCCCCTCTCCTTTGACTAGCGGTCAGACCCAGTACTTC | CASSLAPSPLTSGQTQYF
TRBD1 | TRBJ1-1 | . | TRBV11-2 | TGTGCCAGCAGCCGTAACAGGGGGCCTAGGACTGAAGCTTTCTTT | CASSRNRGPRTEAFF
. | TRBJ1-1 | few | TRBV5-1 | TGCGCCAGCAGCTCGAAGGGGATGAACACTGAAGCTTTCTTT | CASSSKGMNTEAFF
. | TRBJ1-5 | . | TRBV19 | TGTGCCAGTAGCGGCGGGAGAGAACAGCCCCAGCATTTT | CASSGGREQPQHF
TRBD1 | TRBJ2-7 | . | TRBV27 | TGTGCCAGCTTCTCACTCAGGGGGAGTTACGAGCAGTACTTC | CASFSLRGSYEQYF
TRBD1 | TRBJ2-2 | few | TRBV30 | TGTGCCTGGAGAACTACAGGGGCTAACACCGGGGAGCTGTTTTTT | CAWRTTGANTGELFF
. | TRBJ1-3 | . | TRBV19 | TGTGCCGTAGGAGACAGCCGAACACCCTCTGGAAACACCATATATTTT | CAVGDSRTPSGNTIYF
. | TRBJ1-5 | . | TRBV19 | TGTGCCAGTAGTATTGTGGTCCACAGCAATCAGCCCCAGCATTTT | CASSIVVHSNQPQHF
. | TRBJ2-2 | . | TRBV9 | TGTGCCAGCAGCAGGGGACTTGCGAACACCGGGGAGCTGTTTTTT | CASSRGLANTGELFF
. | TRBJ2-1 | . | TRBV6-4 | TGTGCCAGCAGTGTCGACGTGTCCTACAATGAGCAGTTCTTC | CASSVDVSYNEQFF
. | TRBJ2-2 | . | TRBV6-5 | TGTGCCAGCAGTTACTCAGGGTTGAACACCGGGGAGCTGTTTTTT | CASSYSGLNTGELFF
. | TRBJ1-5 | . | TRBV27 | TGTGCCAGCCGCCCTAGGGGGGACCCAGCCGCCACTTACAATCAGCCCCAGCATTTT | CASRPRGDPAATYNQPQHF
. | TRBJ2-1 | . | TRBV6-5 | TGTGCCAGCAGTTACTCTGACACCACCTCCTACAATGAGCAGTTCTTC | CASSYSDTTSYNEQFF
. | TRBJ2-7 | . | TRBV6-1 | TGTGCCAGCATAATGACGGAGAGTTCGGAGCAGTACTTC | CASIMTESSEQYF
TRBD1 | TRBJ1-5 | . | TRBV28 | TGTGCCAGCAGTCACGATAACAGGGGCGGGCCCCAGCATTTT | CASSHDNRGGPQHF
. | TRBJ2-7 | . | TRBV5-1 | TGCGCCAGCAGCTTTAACAAGGCGGGCGAGCAGTACTTC | CASSFNKAGEQYF
. | TRBJ1-4 | few | TRBV9 | TGTGCCAGCAGCGCTTCAACGATCCGGGGTGAAAAACTGTTTTTT | CASSASTIRGEKLFF
TRBD2 | TRBJ2-7 | . | TRBV6-5 | TGTGCCAGCAGCTATACGGGAGGGCCCCCCTACGAGCAGTACTTC | CASSYTGGPPYEQYF
. | TRBJ1-1 | . | TRBV2 | TGTGCCAGCGGTCAGGGGTTTGGGACTGAAGCTTTCTTT | CASGQGFGTEAFF
. | TRBJ2-3 | . | TRBV19 | TGTGCCAGTAGAATAGCTGGCACAGATACGCAGTATTTT | CASRIAGTDTQYF
TRBD1 | TRBJ1-3 | . | TRBV28 | TGTGCCAGCAGCTACACAGGGGTCTCTGGAAACACCATATATTTT | CASSYTGVSGNTIYF
TRBD1 | TRBJ1-1 | . | TRBV28 | TGTGCCAGCCGTTGGGGACAGCGGTACACTGAAGCTTTCTTT | CASRWGQRYTEAFF
TRBD2 | TRBJ2-1 | once | TRBV5-4 | TGTGCCAGCAGCTCGGGGACTAGCGGGGTCCGCAATGAGCAGTTCTTC | CASSSGTSGVRNEQFF
. | TRBJ2-2 | . | TRBV6-5 | TGTGCCAGCAGTGGCACGAACACCGGGGAGCTGTTTTTT | CASSGTNTGELFF
TRBD1 | TRBJ1-5 | . | TRBV6-5 | TGTGCCAGCAGTTTGGGACAGGGCCCCAATCAGCCCCAGCATTTT | CASSLGQGPNQPQHF
. | TRBJ2-1 | few | TRBV14 | TGTGCCAGCAGCCAAGGATCAGGGAACAATGAGCAGTTCTTC | CASSQGSGNNEQFF
TRBD1 | TRBJ2-7 | . | TRBV5-6 | TGTGCCAGCAGCTTGGACAGGGGCTACGAGCAGTACTTC | CASSLDRGYEQYF
. | TRBJ2-1 | few | TRBV10-3 | TGTGCCATCAACTCACTTCTATACAATGAGCAGTTCTTC | CAINSLLYNEQFF
TRBD1 | TRBJ1-2 | . | TRBV4-1 | TGCGCCAGCAGCCGGGACAGGGTCCGCGGCTACACCTTC | CASSRDRVRGYTF